This T cell receptor beta chain was recovered during a study of early T cells in non-severe SARS-CoV-2 infection listed by TCRdb under 2021. In the study overall: Bulk RNA from unsorted whole blood was used for TCR sequencing, so alpha and beta chains could not be paired.

Libraries were built with 5' RACE. These reads were obtained on a NextSeq 500. To correct for sequencing error and PCR bias, the TCR library protocol tagged individual cDNA molecules with unique molecular identifiers. Both TCR alpha and beta chains were sequenced, and tight co-correlation was observed between alpha and beta sequence abundances in each sample. The study's own analysis went as follows. V gene, J gene and CDR3 annotation of TCR sequences was performed with Decombinator V4. Expanded TCRs were defined as changing significantly between any two time points under a Poisson model with p below 0.0001. TCR abundances were normalised to the total number of TCRs sequenced in each sample and reported as counts per million. MAIT TCRs were defined by TRAV1-2 paired with TRAJ12, TRAJ20 or TRAJ33, and iNKT TCRs by TRAV10 paired with TRAJ18. VDJdb, accessed 1 November 2021, was searched for CMV, EBV and SARS-CoV-2 annotated TCRs, with TCRs annotated for multiple antigens excluded. Starting from the raw public reads, TCRdb applied fastp trimming at Q25, assembled clones with MiXCR and retained in-frame beta chains. Every entry covers one CDR3 protein and lists the most common genes and DNA from its rows. TCRdb, rather than the study authors, made the V and J calls. This sample gives 98,000 or so distinct CDR3 sequences in total; 9.5% to 12% of them show up just once. The ten largest make up approximately 5.3% of the sample.

The study was a case-control design nested within a healthcare worker cohort in London, UK, with weekly nasopharyngeal swab PCR tests and blood sampling. Healthcare workers were enrolled in the week of the UK lockdown, from 23 to 31 March 2020, and were followed every week for up to roughly 15 weeks. For this chain, trimming is 7 bases at the V end and 0 bases at the J end, and the number of junction bases without a gene match is 8. Via the germline V gene, CDR1 is MNHNS and CDR2 SASEGT. The CDR3 has 16 amino acids, counting the end cysteine and phenylalanine. Left in the record is the CDR3 DNA by itself, 48 bases read in frame from the first base. The research as a whole found: VDJdb matching was skewed toward anti-spike CD8 responses and likely underestimated virus-specific expansions by missing private and CD4 specificities.

This clonotype occurred a few times. Its cognate antigen has yet to be identified. No per-base quality is available; no much larger clone lies one base away. The sequenced material came from whole blood. The receptor's source is an adult who was a healthcare worker with PCR-confirmed SARS-CoV-2 infection or an uninfected control (not recorded which). The chain employs TRBV6-1 and TRBJ2-2, with 7 junctional bases fitting TRBD1. Here is the DNA: TGTGCCAGCAAAGGTCAGGGGGAGACGAACACCGGGGAGCTGTTTTTT. Translated, it reads CASKGQGETNTGELFF.